The 27 T cell receptor beta chains given below trace back to one sample, sequenced in a study of shared clonotypes between healthy human individuals. Clones were read by immunoSEQ multiplex PCR, and TCRdb kept only the in-frame ones, dropping some. The table records 80,000 to 100,000 clones, 60% to 70% of them present only once. The specimen sequenced was memory CD8+ T cells sorted from blood. Subset of the sample: CD45RO+ cells pooled with CCR7-negative TemRA cells. The receptors shown here come from a man aged 25 to 40 in good health.

The rearrangement links TRBV4-1 to TRBJ2-7; 7 nucleotides line up with TRBD1. The CDR3 sequence is 15 residues long. Trimming at V came to 0 bases and at J to 0 bases, leaving 2 bases not matched to a gene. Per the germline V gene, CDR1 is MGHRA and CDR2 is YSYEKL. In DNA form, the CDR3 reads TGCGCCAGCAGCCAAGAATGGGACAGCTCCTACGAGCAGTACTTC. This gives the protein CASSQEWDSSYEQYF.

V is TRBV28 and J is TRBJ1-4; D is undetermined. Trimming stripped 3 bases from V and 5 bases from J, with 16 bases between. Germline CDR1 reads MDHEN; CDR2 reads SYDVKM. The CDR3 loop spans 16 amino acids. The CDR3 DNA sequence: TGTGCCAGCAGTTTGAGTGTGGGCAGAGCAAATGAAAAACTGTTTTTT. This translates into CASSLSVGRANEKLFF.

This chain uses TRBV5-4 with TRBJ2-7; D call uncertain. From germline, CDR1 is SGHNT and CDR2 YYREEE (reference sequence). Between the trimmed V and J ends, which lost 0 bases and 3 bases, there was a span of 7 bases. The CDR3 is 13 amino acids. CDR3 in DNA: TGTGCCAGCAGCTTGGACGTCAACTACGAGCAGTACTTC. This encodes CASSLDVNYEQYF.

The chain employs TRBV4-1 and TRBJ2-3; D not resolved. The CDR3 runs 14 residues. Germline values: CDR1 MGHRA, CDR2 YSYEKL. The V and J ends lost 4 bases and 4 bases respectively, with 12 bases between them. The CDR3 spells CASSRVIWADTQYF. The CDR3 bases are TGCGCCAGCAGCCGCGTCATCTGGGCAGATACGCAGTATTTT.

This chain links TRBV7-4 with TRBJ2-7; possibly TRBD2 for D (5 bases). CDR3 length: 12 amino acids. Between the trimmed V and J ends, which lost 5 bases and 7 bases, there was a span of 12 bases. Germline CDR1 SGHVT, CDR2 SQSDAQ. The CDR3 loop is CASSPPSGEQYF. DNA for the CDR3: TGTGCCAGCAGCCCGCCTTCGGGGGAGCAGTACTTC.

This chain connects TRBV29-1 to TRBJ2-7; 8 bases fit TRBD1. The length of the CDR3 is 12 residues. CDR1 and CDR2 from the germline V gene are SQVTM and ANQGSEA. The ends lost 6 bases at V and 6 bases at J; junction bases unmatched: 7. The CDR3 DNA sequence: TGCAGCGTCTCACAGGGGGGCGGCGAGCAGTACTTC. Translation: CSVSQGGGEQYF.

This clone came up many times. This chain joins TRBV6-1 and TRBJ2-7, with 7 bases fitting TRBD1. Germline CDR1 and CDR2: MNHNS and SASEGT. The CDR3 covers 12 residues. V shed 7 bases, J shed 0 bases, and the junction held 0 bases outside the gene matches. The CDR3 protein is CASKGASYEQYF. CDR3 nucleotide sequence: TGTGCCAGCAAGGGGGCCTCCTACGAGCAGTACTTC.

By frequency in the sample, this clone is medium-sized. The chain is built from TRBV4-3 and TRBJ2-6; 10 positions agree with TRBD1. Trimming removed 1 base from V and 0 bases from J; junction bases left unmatched: 0. This CDR3 region has 17 residues. Germline V gene lookup returns CDR1 LGHNA and CDR2 YSLEER. The CDR3 loop reads CASSQGDRGSGANVLTF. CDR3 nucleotides: TGCGCCAGCAGCCAAGGGGACAGGGGCTCTGGGGCCAACGTCCTGACTTTC.

The CDR3 sequence is CARKPGQDISYEQYF. Here the CDR3 DNA reads TGTGCCAGAAAACCGGGACAGGACATCTCCTACGAGCAGTACTTC. The gene calls are TRBV5-3 and TRBJ2-7, with 8 bases fitting TRBD1. TRBV5-3 falls under the ORF class, with uncertain function. V lost 6 bases to trimming and J lost 0 bases; unmatched junction nucleotides: 8. CDR3 length equals 15 residues.

The CDR3 region has the DNA TGTGCCAGCAGTGAACAGGCCCTGGGACAGCCCCAGCATTTT. Protein: CASSEQALGQPQHF. The chain recombines TRBV2 with TRBJ1-5; D not resolved. V gave up 2 bases and J gave up 7 bases, with 12 bases separating them. Per the germline V gene, CDR1 is SNHLY and CDR2 is FYNNEI. The CDR3 runs 14 residues.

Many counts were recorded for this clone. The genes are TRBV19 and TRBJ2-2, with 7 positions matching TRBD1. The germline V gene encodes CDR1 LNHDA and CDR2 SQIVND (reference sequence). With V trimmed by 2 bases and J by 5 bases, 14 bases remained unmatched. The CDR3 extends over 18 amino acids. The CDR3 DNA follows: TGTGCCAGTAGTATATGGGAAGGGGGCGCAGTCTCGACCGGGGAGCTGTTTTTT. Protein: CASSIWEGGAVSTGELFF.

The rearrangement joins TRBV18 to TRBJ1-5; D gene ambiguous. The V gene lost 6 bases and the J gene lost 5 bases, with 11 bases spanning the gap. CDR1 KGHSH and CDR2 LQKENI come from the germline V gene. The CDR3 has 13 residues. The CDR3 is CASSLTEDQPQHF. CDR3 nucleotide sequence: TGTGCCAGCTCTCTCACAGAGGATCAGCCCCAGCATTTT.

This clone was found many times. The V and J genes are TRBV7-8 and TRBJ1-2; a possible D gene is TRBD1 (6 bases). The CDR3 spans 18 residues. With 5 bases removed from V and 5 bases from J, the gap between germline ends came to 27 bases. Germline V gene data show CDR1 as SGHVS and CDR2 as FQNEAQ. CDR3 residues: CASSAPGDTFPGNYGYTF. The CDR3 DNA sequence: TGTGCCAGCAGCGCGCCCGGGGACACCTTCCCGGGGAATTATGGCTACACCTTC. Together with reference TRBV7-8 and TRBJ1-2, the CDR3 gives the full variable domain: GAGVSQSPRYKVAKRGQDVALRCDPISGHVSLFWYQQALGQGPEFLTYFQNEAQLDKSGLPSDRFFAERPEGSVSTLKIQRTQQEDSAVYLCASSAPGDTFPGNYGYTFGSGTRLTVV.

This clone was seen just once. The chain employs TRBV5-4 and TRBJ2-1; 13 nucleotides line up with TRBD2. The CDR3 has 15 residues. Unmatched junction bases numbered 3, after V lost 4 bases and J lost 5 bases. From germline, CDR1 is SGHNT and CDR2 YYREEE (reference sequence). The CDR3 nucleotides read TGTGCCAGCAGCCTGACTAGCGGGAGGAACAATGAGCAGTTCTTC. This gives the protein CASSLTSGRNNEQFF.

Many counts were recorded for this clone. The V and J genes are TRBV28 and TRBJ2-3; D unclear. The V end was cut by 7 bases, the J end by 3 bases, with 5 bases between. The CDR3 is 11 amino acids. Germline assignment: CDR1 MDHEN and CDR2 SYDVKM. The CDR3 loop is CASKATDTQYF. The DNA of the CDR3 is TGTGCCAGCAAGGCGACAGATACGCAGTATTTT.

The V call is TRBV18, the J call TRBJ2-7, with 9 bases that match TRBD1. Germline V CDR1 and CDR2: KGHSH, LQKENI. The CDR3 is 16 amino acids. The V and J ends lost 6 bases and 2 bases, in that order; junction bases with no gene match: 11. The CDR3 DNA reads as TGTGCCAGCTCCCTCCGGGACAGGGCCACCCCCTACGAGCAGTACTTC. Protein sequence: CASSLRDRATPYEQYF.

The chain couples TRBV5-6 to TRBJ2-3; D call uncertain. Trimming removed 3 bases at V and 1 base at J, with 12 bases between. The CDR3 length is 15 residues. The V gene's germline CDR1 is SGHDT and CDR2 YYEEEE. Here the CDR3 DNA reads TGTGCCAGCAGCTCCGCCCCCCTTGGCACAGATACGCAGTATTTT. Protein product: CASSSAPLGTDTQYF.

This chain joins TRBV5-1 and TRBJ2-2; 7 positions agree with TRBD1. CDR1 and CDR2 from the germline V gene are SGHRS and YFSETQ. The CDR3 contains 17 residues. Trimming at V came to 4 bases and at J to 3 bases, leaving 12 bases not matched to a gene. CDR3 region: CASSVGNLQGYTGELFF. CDR3 in DNA: TGCGCCAGCAGCGTAGGAAACTTACAGGGGTACACCGGGGAGCTGTTTTTT.

The rearrangement links TRBV5-1 to TRBJ2-7, with D possibly being TRBD1 or TRBD2 (5 bases each). The V and J ends lost 2 bases and 4 bases respectively, with 10 bases between them. Germline V CDR1 and CDR2: SGHRS, YFSETQ. The CDR3 has 13 amino acids. The CDR3 DNA is TGCGCCAGCAGCTTTGCCTGGGGGTACGAGCAGTACTTC. It specifies CASSFAWGYEQYF.

The chain uses TRBV27 and TRBJ2-1; D unclear. The CDR3 sequence is 14 residues long. V lost 5 bases to trimming and J lost 6 bases, with 14 bases between them. Germline V gene sequence: CDR1 MNHEY, CDR2 SMNVEV (reference sequence). DNA of the CDR3: TGTGCCAGCAGTCCCACGGGTTCGAGCAATGAGCAGTTCTTC. It encodes CASSPTGSSNEQFF.

The V gene is TRBV14, the J gene TRBJ1-2; 7 bases agree with TRBD1. V was pared by 1 base and J by 8 bases, with 10 bases of the junction left unmatched. CDR1 and CDR2 (germline): SGHDN, FVKESK. This CDR3 region has 15 residues. The CDR3: CASSQVGGQVWGYTF. CDR3 coding DNA: TGTGCCAGCAGCCAAGTAGGAGGACAGGTTTGGGGCTACACCTTC.

This clone is categorized as large (0.1 to 1%). The V gene is TRBV4-1, the J gene TRBJ2-3; TRBD2 might be the D (5 bases). Germline loops: CDR1 MGHRA, CDR2 YSYEKL. The V end lost 4 bases, the J end lost 6 bases, and 11 bases lay between the germline ends. The CDR3 has 13 amino acids. The DNA of the CDR3 is TGCGCCAGCAGCCCGTTAGCGCTTGATACGCAGTATTTT. Protein sequence: CASSPLALDTQYF.

This clone came up many times. The chain recombines TRBV5-1 with TRBJ2-5; TRBD2 agrees at 7 bases. With 9 bases clipped from V and 5 bases from J, the junction kept 10 bases outside the gene matches. Germline V gene data show CDR1 as SGHRS and CDR2 as YFSETQ. CDR3 length: 13 residues. Written as DNA, the CDR3 is TGCGCCAACCCGGGAGGCTTGAGGGAGACCCAGTACTTC. Amino acids: CANPGGLRETQYF.

The CDR3 spells CASSLAERPNEKLFF. The CDR3 nucleotides read TGTGCCAGCAGCTTAGCGGAGCGGCCTAATGAAAAACTGTTTTTT. The chain joins TRBV7-9 to TRBJ1-4; no definite D call. The V end was cut by 0 bases, the J end by 3 bases, with 8 bases between. The CDR3 runs 15 residues. Per germline, CDR1 SEHNR and CDR2 FQNEAQ (reference sequence).

This sequence joins TRBV7-9 and TRBJ2-1; maybe TRBD2 (6 bases). From germline, CDR1 is SEHNR and CDR2 FQNEAQ (reference sequence). CDR3 length: 16 amino acids. V lost 2 bases, J lost 4 bases, and 15 bases lay in between. In DNA form, the CDR3 reads TGTGCCAGCAGCTTAAATCCCTCGGGACTGTACAATGAGCAGTTCTTC. The encoded protein is CASSLNPSGLYNEQFF.

The chain recombines TRBV28 with TRBJ2-7; TRBD2 aligns across 8 bases. There are 16 residues in the CDR3. Trimming removed 5 bases from V and 1 base from J; junction bases left unmatched: 10. Germline V gene data show CDR1 as MDHEN and CDR2 as SYDVKM. CDR3 coding DNA: TGTGCCAGCAGTCCCCGAGCGGGAGCAATATCCTACGAGCAGTACTTC. Protein product: CASSPRAGAISYEQYF.

V and J are TRBV28 and TRBJ1-3, with TRBD1 matching 7 bases. Germline-derived CDR1 and CDR2 are MDHEN and SYDVKM. CDR3 length: 13 residues. Germline trimming cut 11 bases from V and 2 bases from J; bases unmatched to any gene: 6. The CDR3 DNA follows: TGTGCCTTACAGGGGAACCCTGGAAACACCATATATTTT. This sequence encodes CALQGNPGNTIYF.